This entry lists 14 T cell receptor beta chains sequenced from one sample in a study of blood T cells in healthy people across ages. Using a J-beta primer mix together with a sample-barcoded 5' primer, a second PCR was run for roughly 7 to 11 cycles. TCRdb reprocessed the 5' RACE reads via MiXCR and lists one record per CDR3 protein. The table lists under 750,000 distinct CDR3 sequences, about 45% of them singletons. The sample consisted of blood. Receptor source: a man at least 80 years old in good health.

For the CDR3, the DNA is TGCAGTGCTAGTGAGGGGTGGGGCTACGAGCAGTACTTC. Its protein is CSASEGWGYEQYF. V and J are TRBV20-1 and TRBJ2-7; D might be TRBD1 or TRBD2, each matching 5 bases. The CDR3 has 13 residues. Germline loops: CDR1 DFQATT, CDR2 SNEGSKA (reference sequence). V gave up 3 bases and J gave up 3 bases, with 12 bases separating them.

The chain uses TRBV7-3 and TRBJ2-1, with 9 bases identical to TRBD2. Germline CDR1 and CDR2: SGHTA and FQGTGA. The CDR3 loop spans 15 amino acids. Trimming at V came to 4 bases and at J to 2 bases, leaving 3 bases not matched to a gene. This CDR3 is CASSYLAGPYNEQFF. The CDR3 nucleotides read TGTGCCAGCAGCTATCTAGCGGGGCCCTACAATGAGCAGTTCTTC.

This clonotype was seen just once. This chain connects TRBV5-1 to TRBJ2-1; 8 bases are shared with TRBD2. CDR1 is SGHRS and CDR2 is YFSETQ in the germline V gene. The trim removed 4 bases at V and 0 bases at J, leaving 6 bases unmatched. The CDR3 consists of 16 residues. The CDR3 sequence: CASSKTSALSYNEQFF. The DNA of the CDR3 is TGCGCCAGCAGCAAGACTAGCGCCCTCTCCTACAATGAGCAGTTCTTC.

This clonotype was detected a few times. V and J are TRBV3-1 and TRBJ2-3; possibly TRBD2 for D (6 bases). The germline V and J ends were trimmed by 4 bases and 0 bases, with 8 bases remaining between them. The CDR3 is 14 amino acids. CDR1 is LGHDT, CDR2 YNNKEL, per germline (reference sequence). The CDR3: CASSPAGSTDTQYF. The CDR3 DNA is TGTGCCAGCAGCCCAGCGGGTAGCACAGATACGCAGTATTTT.

This clonotype occurred a few times. The chain joins TRBV4-3 to TRBJ2-3; D possibly corresponds to TRBD2 (5 bases). CDR1 LGHNA and CDR2 YSLEER come from the germline V gene. CDR3 length equals 15 residues. Trimming removed 0 bases from V and 5 bases from J, with 12 bases in between. The CDR3 sequence: CASSQDYTSGDTQYF. DNA for the CDR3: TGCGCCAGCAGCCAAGATTACACGAGCGGAGATACGCAGTATTTT.

This clonotype was counted between two and nine times. The chain carries TRBV5-1 and TRBJ2-3; 7 nucleotides agree with TRBD1. The CDR3 is 15 residues long. The germline CDR1 and CDR2 sequences are SGHRS and YFSETQ. After removal of 4 bases from V and 1 base from J, the junction contained 6 bases not matched to a gene. The CDR3 DNA is TGCGCCAGCAGCAAGGGACAGTCTGGCACAGATACGCAGTATTTT. Translating it yields CASSKGQSGTDTQYF.

About this clonotype itself: A read error may produce the germline difference seen at one junction end. The chain has TRBV4-1 and TRBJ1-1; D gene ambiguous. CDR1 is MGHRA and CDR2 is YSYEKL in the germline V gene. The CDR3 contains 16 residues. This CDR3 is CTSSQVRARGYTEAFF. In DNA, the CDR3 is TGCACCAGCAGCCAAGTGAGGGCCAGAGGGTACACTGAAGCTTTCTTT.

The rearrangement links TRBV4-3 to TRBJ2-3; D unresolved. The germline CDR1 and CDR2 sequences are LGHNA and YSLEER. This CDR3 contains 17 residues. With 1 base removed from V and 0 bases from J, the gap between germline ends came to 14 bases. CDR3 in amino acids: CASSQAPTSVSTDTQYF. Written as DNA, the CDR3 is TGCGCCAGCAGCCAAGCACCCACCTCGGTCAGCACAGATACGCAGTATTTT.

This clonotype appeared a few times. The V call is TRBV7-2, the J call TRBJ1-2, with D unresolved. The V end was cut by 4 bases, the J end by 0 bases, with 12 bases between. Germline V gives CDR1 SGHTA, CDR2 FQGNSA. There are 15 residues in the CDR3. Written as DNA, the CDR3 is TGTGCCAGCAGCTCGGCCTCGGTAGCTAACTATGGCTACACCTTC. Translating gives CASSSASVANYGYTF.

This clonotype turned up a few times. The chain couples TRBV9 to TRBJ2-1, with D perhaps TRBD1 or TRBD2 (5 bases each). Trimming removed 0 bases from V and 6 bases from J, with 13 bases in between. CDR3 length: 15 amino acids. CDR1 is SGDLS, CDR2 YYNGEE, per germline. CDR3 in DNA: TGTGCCAGCAGCGTAGGGGGGTTAGGCTCCAATGAGCAGTTCTTC. It is translated as CASSVGGLGSNEQFF.

The chain recombines TRBV5-5 with TRBJ2-5; tentative D call: TRBD1 (6 bases). The CDR3 length is 16 residues. With 4 bases removed from V and 4 bases from J, the gap between germline ends came to 20 bases. Germline-derived CDR1 and CDR2 are SGHKS and YYEKEE (reference sequence). The CDR3 loop is CASSHHQGSGPETQYF. In DNA form, the CDR3 reads TGTGCCAGCAGCCACCACCAGGGGTCGGGGCCAGAGACCCAGTACTTC.

Points on this clonotype: Relative to the germline gene, one junction end is altered; a read error may explain this. This chain connects TRBV6-5 to TRBJ2-7, with unresolved D. This CDR3 comprises 14 residues. The germline V gene encodes CDR1 MNHEY and CDR2 SVGAGI. The CDR3 sequence is CDSSSTASAYEQYF. The DNA for the CDR3 is TGTGACAGCAGTTCAACAGCGTCAGCCTACGAGCAGTACTTC.

A note on this clonotype: A junction end diverges from the germline sequence, so it may reflect a read error. The chain couples TRBV19 to TRBJ1-1; D may be TRBD1 (5 bases). This CDR3 region has 13 residues. Germline values: CDR1 LNHDA, CDR2 SQIVND (reference sequence). In DNA form, the CDR3 reads TGCGCCAGTAGAGGACATTTGCGAACTGAAGCTTTCTTT. Translation: CASRGHLRTEAFF.

The chain links TRBV2 to TRBJ1-2; D gene ambiguous. The V gene's germline CDR1 is SNHLY and CDR2 FYNNEI. Between the trimmed V and J ends, which lost 7 bases and 0 bases, there was a span of 12 bases. The CDR3 spans 14 residues. CDR3 bases: TGTGCCAGCAACAAAAGGGCAGCTAACTATGGCTACACCTTC. Translating it yields CASNKRAANYGYTF.